Below, 7 T cell receptor beta chains from the same sample are listed, as sequenced in a study of OX40 agonist ivuxolimab in advanced cancers. Repertoires were generated with immunoSEQ multiplex PCR, while TCRdb's copy carries only in-frame clones and drops some. The sample lists 80,000 to 100,000 clones, approximately 91% occurring once. This specimen was CD4+ or CD8+ T cells sorted from blood, taken in a trial of the OX40 agonist ivuxolimab. The receptors were gathered from an adult with an advanced solid tumor such as melanoma, head and neck, liver or kidney cancer.

The chain couples TRBV4-2 to TRBJ1-4; no firm D call. Germline V gives CDR1 LGHNA, CDR2 YNFKEQ. V was shortened by 1 base and J by 7 bases, with 7 bases between the two germline ends. The CDR3 is 13 residues long. The CDR3 here is CASSQVGVEKLFF. CDR3 nucleotides: TGTGCCAGCAGCCAAGTGGGCGTTGAAAAACTGTTTTTT.

The rearrangement joins TRBV19 to TRBJ2-7, with TRBD2 identical over 9 bases. There are 15 residues in the CDR3. In germline, CDR1 is LNHDA, CDR2 SQIVND (reference sequence). V lost 6 bases and J lost 3; bases outside the gene matches: 9. The CDR3 region is CASRPGGGRVYEQYF. The CDR3 DNA sequence: TGTGCCAGTAGGCCGGGAGGCGGGAGGGTCTACGAGCAGTACTTC.

The chain carries TRBV10-3 and TRBJ2-1; D is perhaps TRBD1 (6 bases). The germline gives CDR1 ENHRY, CDR2 SYGVKD. The CDR3 covers 18 residues. Trimming removed 0 bases at V and 4 bases at J, with 19 bases between. Here the CDR3 DNA reads TGTGCCATCAGTGAGTCCCCACTAGGGGGTGTGGGGTACAATGAGCAGTTCTTC. Translating gives CAISESPLGGVGYNEQFF.

V gene TRBV9 combines with J gene TRBJ2-2; 8 bases line up with TRBD2. Trimming cost V 0 bases and J 5 bases; bases outside gene matches: 9. From germline, CDR1 is SGDLS and CDR2 YYNGEE. This CDR3 region has 17 residues. CDR3 in amino acids: CASSVATGGRSTGELFF. CDR3 DNA sequence: TGTGCCAGCAGCGTAGCTACGGGGGGGAGAAGTACCGGGGAGCTGTTTTTT. The full variable domain, completed using reference TRBV9 and TRBJ2-2, is DSGVTQTPKHLITATGQRVTLRCSPRSGDLSVYWYQQSLDQGLQFLIQYYNGEERAKGNILERFSAQQFPDLHSELNLSSLELGDSALYFCASSVATGGRSTGELFFGEGSRLTVL.

The chain combines TRBV15 with TRBJ1-1, with D unresolved. The CDR3 is made up of 15 amino acids. Trimming took off 0 bases at V and 6 bases at J, with 14 bases between the two ends. Per germline, CDR1 LNHNV and CDR2 YYDKDF (reference sequence). The CDR3 region has the DNA TGTGCCACCAGCAGAGATCCCGGGCGGAAGGCTGAAGCTTTCTTT. Protein: CATSRDPGRKAEAFF.

The rearrangement joins TRBV4-1 to TRBJ2-7, with D perhaps matching TRBD1 or TRBD2 (5 bases each). Between the trimmed V and J ends, which lost 3 bases and 5 bases, there was a span of 14 bases. Germline V gene sequence: CDR1 MGHRA, CDR2 YSYEKL. The CDR3 loop spans 14 amino acids. CDR3 nucleotides: TGCGCCAGCAGCCACCCTCTTCGGGACGACGAGCAGTACTTC. Its translation: CASSHPLRDDEQYF.

The chain has TRBV11-2 and TRBJ2-5, with TRBD2 matching over 9 bases. This CDR3 spans 16 amino acids. Germline CDR1 and CDR2: SGHAT and FQNNGV. The trim removed 4 bases at V and 7 bases at J, leaving 13 bases unmatched. For the CDR3, the DNA is TGTGCCAGCAGCTCCCCGGGGGTAGCGGGAGTGGGGACCCAGTACTTC. Translating it yields CASSSPGVAGVGTQYF.